The 13 T cell receptor beta chains reported below all come from one sample, sequenced in a study of CD8+ T cells in alopecia areata. Isolated RNA was reverse transcribed into cDNA used as the sequencing template. Sequencing was performed with immunoSEQ multiplex PCR; in TCRdb, only in-frame clones are kept and a portion is missing. In the table there are 130,000 to 150,000 clones, around 51% of which are singletons. Sequencing used CD4+ T cells sorted from blood, obtained at week 0. The receptors shown here come from a human donor with alopecia areata.

The J gene is TRBJ1-2, the V gene TRBV29-1, with 11 bases identical to TRBD1. The length of the CDR3 is 14 residues. Germline trimming cut 1 base from V and 7 bases from J; bases unmatched to any gene: 5. Looked up from germline, CDR1 is SQVTM and CDR2 is ANQGSEA. The CDR3 sequence is CSVEVGQGAGGYTF. In DNA, the CDR3 is TGCAGCGTTGAAGTAGGACAGGGGGCGGGTGGCTACACCTTC.

This clone was picked up a small number of times. The chain carries TRBV4-1 and TRBJ2-5; 8 bases are a match to TRBD2. Germline CDR1 reads MGHRA; CDR2 reads YSYEKL. V trimming: 4 bases; J trimming: 5 bases; junction bases outside the gene matches: 9. This CDR3 spans 15 amino acids. Written as DNA, the CDR3 is TGCGCCAGCAGCCCCTTGTCGGGGGGGACGGAGACCCAGTACTTC. Translating gives CASSPLSGGTETQYF.

With respect to this clone: The same CDR3 arises from other DNA sequences in this sample as well. CDR3 protein: CASSPGTSGYNEQFF. CDR3 sequence (DNA): TGTGCCAGCAGCCCAGGGACTAGCGGTTACAATGAGCAGTTCTTC. The rearrangement joins TRBV4-2 to TRBJ2-1; 11 nucleotides line up with TRBD2. V trimming: 4 bases; J trimming: 4 bases; junction bases outside the gene matches: 3. Germline V lookup: CDR1 LGHNA, CDR2 YNFKEQ. The CDR3 is 15 amino acids.

Here the CDR3 DNA reads TGCAGCGGAACCCATGGCTTCGGCAGCTATGAGCAGTTCTTC. It specifies CSGTHGFGSYEQFF. This sequence joins TRBV29-1 and TRBJ2-1, with D hard to call. Germline V lookup: CDR1 SQVTM, CDR2 ANQGSEA. The CDR3 is 14 residues long. The V gene lost 7 bases and the J gene lost 8 bases, with 21 bases spanning the gap.

This clone was counted only a few times. The rearrangement links TRBV6-5 to TRBJ2-5; 7 bases are a match to TRBD2. The CDR3 length is 13 residues. J lost 1 base, V lost 7 bases, and 3 bases had no gene match. Per germline, CDR1 MNHEY and CDR2 SVGAGI. CDR3 DNA: TGTGCCAGCATATCTAGCGGCCAAGAGACCCAGTACTTC. It specifies CASISSGQETQYF.

The genes are TRBV6-1 and TRBJ1-5, with D perhaps TRBD1 (6 bases). Trimming left V 1 base short and J 2 bases short, with 9 bases between. The CDR3 has 15 residues. CDR1 is MNHNS and CDR2 is SASEGT in the germline V gene. The CDR3 bases are TGTGCCAGCAGTGAAGTACAGGGCGGCAATCAGCCCCAGCATTTT. As protein: CASSEVQGGNQPQHF.

This clone has only one observation. This chain connects TRBV6-1 to TRBJ2-5, with 7 nucleotides matching TRBD2. The CDR3 extends over 16 amino acids. In germline, CDR1 is MNHNS, CDR2 SASEGT. V trimming: 1 base; J trimming: 1 base; junction bases outside the gene matches: 6. As DNA, the CDR3 is TGTGCCAGCAGTGAAGTGGGCGGGAGTACCCAAGAGACCCAGTACTTC. Translation gives CASSEVGGSTQETQYF.

CDR3 nucleotides: TGTGCCAGTAGTACGCCAGACAGGGGCCTGTACGAGCAGTACTTC. Translating gives CASSTPDRGLYEQYF. The rearrangement joins TRBV19 to TRBJ2-7; 8 bases map to TRBD1. CDR3 length: 15 residues. The germline V gene has CDR1 LNHDA and CDR2 SQIVND (reference sequence). V lost 4 bases to trimming and J lost 4 bases; unmatched junction nucleotides: 9.

The V gene is TRBV5-1, the J gene TRBJ2-5, with 7 bases matching TRBD2. Germline trimming cut 3 bases from V and 0 bases from J; bases unmatched to any gene: 5. CDR1 and CDR2 (germline): SGHRS, YFSETQ. This CDR3 is built from 15 residues. The chain's CDR3 is CASSSSLADQETQYF. The CDR3 nucleotides read TGCGCCAGCAGCTCATCGCTAGCGGACCAAGAGACCCAGTACTTC.

The chain carries TRBV9 and TRBJ1-2; D not resolved. Trimming cost V 4 bases and J 7 bases, with 23 bases left between them. The CDR3 runs to 16 residues. Germline loops: CDR1 SGDLS, CDR2 YYNGEE. The CDR3 coding sequence is TGTGCCAGCAGCCCAAGACTCTCACACTCACCTCCTGGCTACACCTTC. This encodes CASSPRLSHSPPGYTF.

This clone was recorded a few times. This chain uses TRBV29-1 with TRBJ2-5; D is possibly TRBD2 (6 bases). CDR3 length: 15 amino acids. Germline CDR1 and CDR2: SQVTM and ANQGSEA. V lost 4 bases, J lost 1 base, and 16 bases lay in between. CDR3 sequence (DNA): TGCAGCGTTGTGCGGGACGACGGAGCCCAAGAGACCCAGTACTTC. It specifies CSVVRDDGAQETQYF.

The chain has TRBV6-5 and TRBJ2-3, with D uncertain. Trimming shortened V by 5 bases and J by 8 bases, and 14 bases separated the two germline ends. Germline-derived CDR1 and CDR2 are MNHEY and SVGAGI. This CDR3 is built from 13 residues. Here the CDR3 DNA reads TGTGCCAGCAGTGACCGCCCTGGCCGTACGCAGTATTTT. The encoded protein is CASSDRPGRTQYF.

The rearrangement joins TRBV7-9 to TRBJ2-7; 9 nucleotides align to TRBD1. This CDR3 has 13 amino acids. Germline V lookup: CDR1 SEHNR, CDR2 FQNEAQ (reference sequence). J gave up 7 bases and V 4 bases, and 5 bases lay outside the gene matches. The CDR3 loop reads CASSSGTGMEQYF. Here the CDR3 DNA reads TGTGCCAGCAGCTCCGGGACAGGGATGGAGCAGTACTTC.